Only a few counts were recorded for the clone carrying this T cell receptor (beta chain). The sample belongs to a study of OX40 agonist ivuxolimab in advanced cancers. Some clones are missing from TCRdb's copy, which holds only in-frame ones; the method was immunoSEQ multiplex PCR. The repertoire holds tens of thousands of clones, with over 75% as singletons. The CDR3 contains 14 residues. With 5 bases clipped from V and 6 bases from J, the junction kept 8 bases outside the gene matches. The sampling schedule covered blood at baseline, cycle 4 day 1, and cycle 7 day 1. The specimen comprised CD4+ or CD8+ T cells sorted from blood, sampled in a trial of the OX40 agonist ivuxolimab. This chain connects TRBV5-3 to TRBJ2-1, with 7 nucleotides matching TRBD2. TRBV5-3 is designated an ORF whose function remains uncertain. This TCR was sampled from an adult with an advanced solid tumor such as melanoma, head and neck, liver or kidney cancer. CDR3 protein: CARSSLAAGNEQFF. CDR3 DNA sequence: TGTGCCAGAAGTTCTCTAGCGGCCGGCAATGAGCAGTTCTTC.